The 26 T cell receptor beta chains presented below share a single source sample, sequenced in a study of tumor-infiltrating lymphocytes in primary liver carcinoma. A constant-region primer served to make TCR beta cDNA from 500 to 550 ng total RNA. Slightly modified ARM-PCR, run as three nested multiplex PCR rounds, produced the TCR beta libraries. The first two PCR rounds used TRBV1-TRBV30 primers with a Cbeta primer, approximately 10 cycles each. TCRdb fed the multiplex PCR reads into MiXCR, producing one record per CDR3 protein. The repertoire includes about 350,000 distinct CDR3 sequences, around three fifths of them detected once, and roughly 6% sits in the top ten. The source of the blood RNA was unsorted whole blood, and germline DNA was extracted as well. Specimen: peripheral blood. The receptors come from a man aged 40-49 years with primary liver carcinoma and hepatitis B virus infection.

This clonotype was observed at least ten times. The gene calls are TRBV14 and TRBJ2-1; no definite D call. The V gene's germline CDR1 is SGHDN and CDR2 FVKESK. There are 14 residues in the CDR3. Between the trimmed V and J ends, which lost 3 bases and 12 bases, there was a span of 18 bases. The CDR3 DNA reads TGTGCCAGCAGCCAGGATGCAACTCGTCGGTGGCAGTTCTTC. This encodes CASSQDATRRWQFF.

In its sample, this clonotype was seen a few times. V and J are TRBV10-2 and TRBJ1-2; D not certain. Per germline, CDR1 WSHSY and CDR2 SAAADI. V was cut by 6 bases and J by 8 bases, with 19 bases left in between. This CDR3 region has 14 residues. The CDR3 nucleotides read TGCGCCAGCAGCGGAACCCACAGAGCTGAAGGCTACACCTTC. This encodes CASSGTHRAEGYTF.

This clonotype has more than one count but fewer than ten. This chain uses TRBV10-2 with TRBJ1-5; D unclear. This CDR3 region has 13 residues. The V end lost 0 bases, the J end lost 5 bases, and 5 bases lay between the germline ends. The germline V gene encodes CDR1 WSHSY and CDR2 SAAADI. In DNA, the CDR3 is TGCGCCAGCAGTGAGTCGACGGATCAGCCCCAGCATTTT. Translating it yields CASSESTDQPQHF.

The table lists this clonotype with a few counts. One end of the junction is discordant with germline, which a read error may explain. The V call is TRBV5-4, the J call TRBJ2-5; the match to TRBD1 covers 7 bases. Germline V lookup: CDR1 SGHNT, CDR2 YYREEE (reference sequence). This CDR3 region has 15 residues. The CDR3 DNA reads as TGTGCCAGCAGCTCCTCGGGACAGCTACAAGAGACCCTAGTCTTC. Protein: CASSSSGQLQETLVF.

Remarks on this clonotype: The junction shows a germline mismatch at one end, possibly a read error. The chain uses TRBV24-1 and TRBJ1-4; no clear D gene. The CDR3 has 12 amino acids. Germline V CDR1 and CDR2: KGHDR, SFDVKD. In nucleotides, the CDR3 is TGTACCACCAGTGATTGGGGTGGAAAACTGTTTTTT. Translating it yields CTTSDWGGKLFF.

V and J are TRBV30 and TRBJ1-5; the D is unclear. CDR1 is GTSNPN, CDR2 SVGIG, per germline (reference sequence). The CDR3 contains 15 residues. Trimming pared 2 bases from V and 0 bases from J, leaving 11 bases between. The CDR3 nucleotides are TGTGCCTGGAGTCGAATGGGTGTTAGCAATCAGCCCCAGCATTTT. This codes for CAWSRMGVSNQPQHF.

Points on this clonotype: With a much larger clone just one base away, this may be a read error. The chain's CDR3 is CASSTQGVVSGTYEQYF. Here the CDR3 DNA reads TGTGCCAGCAGCACACAGGGGGTGGTTAGCGGCACCTACGAGCAGTACTTC. This chain links TRBV5-5 with TRBJ2-7, with 8 positions matching TRBD1. V trimming: 4 bases; J trimming: 2 bases; junction bases outside the gene matches: 14. The CDR3 spans 17 residues. From germline, CDR1 is SGHKS and CDR2 YYEKEE (reference sequence).

This rearrangement joins TRBV6-6 to TRBJ2-5; no clear D gene. Trimming cost V 6 bases and J 8 bases, with 19 bases left between them. Per germline, CDR1 MNHNY and CDR2 SVGAGI (reference sequence). The CDR3 totals 14 residues. The CDR3 nucleotides are TGTGCCAGCAGAAATCAGTGGGCAAAGGATACCCAGTACTTC. Its translation: CASRNQWAKDTQYF.

The genes are TRBV7-9 and TRBJ2-5, with 7 bases fitting TRBD1. Germline-derived CDR1 and CDR2 are SEHNR and FQNEAQ (reference sequence). The CDR3 has 15 residues. With 5 bases clipped from V and 4 bases from J, the junction kept 10 bases outside the gene matches. The CDR3 loop reads CASSPGRGRAETQYF. CDR3 nucleotides: TGTGCCAGCAGCCCGGGAAGGGGGCGCGCAGAGACCCAGTACTTC.

As regards this clonotype: This may arise from a read error, as a much more abundant clone is one base away. The conserved phenylalanine or tryptophan normally closing the CDR3 is absent here, so this likely arose from a read error. V usage is TRBV6-5 and J usage is TRBJ1-2; D might be TRBD1 (5 bases). Germline V CDR1 and CDR2: MNHEY, SVGAGI. The CDR3 is 13 amino acids. The V end lost 2 bases, the J end lost 7 bases, and 11 bases lay between the germline ends. CDR3 nucleotide sequence: TGTGCCAGCAGTTACGCTGGGGCACCTGGCTACACCTCC. The encoded protein is CASSYAGAPGYTS.

Worth noting for this clonotype: A much larger clone differs by one base, so this may be a read error. V usage is TRBV4-1 and J usage is TRBJ1-5, with 8 bases identical to TRBD1. Looked up from germline, CDR1 is MGHRA and CDR2 is YSYEKL. CDR3 length equals 15 residues. The CDR3: CASSQGTGKAQPQNF. The CDR3 DNA reads TGCGCCAGCAGCCAGGGGACAGGTAAAGCTCAGCCCCAGAATTTT.

This clonotype appeared many times. This sequence joins TRBV11-1 and TRBJ2-3; no definite D call. V was trimmed by 5 bases and J by 2 bases, leaving 8 bases between them. Germline loops: CDR1 SGHAT, CDR2 FQDESV (reference sequence). This CDR3 region has 13 residues. The CDR3 sequence is CASSQSPTDTQYF. CDR3 bases: TGTGCCAGCAGCCAATCCCCCACAGATACGCAGTATTTT.

In the case of this clonotype: Since the CDR3 does not end with the conserved phenylalanine or tryptophan, this likely comes from a read error. The chain employs TRBV11-2 and TRBJ2-1, with D possibly matching TRBD2 (5 bases). Germline values: CDR1 SGHAT, CDR2 FQNNGV. CDR3 size: 16 residues. The chain's CDR3 is CTSTPGPGSSYNEQFL. The CDR3 DNA sequence: TGTACCAGCACCCCGGGCCCGGGGAGCTCCTACAATGAGCAGTTCTTA.

The gene calls are TRBV11-1 and TRBJ2-2, with 12 bases that match TRBD2. Germline V gene data show CDR1 as SGHAT and CDR2 as FQDESV (reference sequence). The CDR3 sequence is 15 residues long. The trim removed 9 bases at V and 8 bases at J, leaving 10 bases unmatched. For the CDR3, the DNA is TGTGCCAGAAGCCTCCGGACTAGCGGGATAGGGGAGCTGTTTTTT. Translating gives CARSLRTSGIGELFF. Combining the CDR3 with reference TRBV11-1 and TRBJ2-2 gives the whole variable domain EAEVAQSPRYKITEKSQAVAFWCDPISGHATLYWYRQILGQGPELLVQFQDESVVDDSQLPKDRFSAERLKGVDSTLKIQPAELGDSAMYLCARSLRTSGIGELFFGEGSRLTVL.

A note on this clonotype: This may be a read error, as it is one base from a much larger clone. CDR3 sequence (DNA): TGTCCCAGCAGTCCCCGCCAGAACACTGAAGCTTTCTTT. It encodes CPSSPRQNTEAFF. This rearrangement joins TRBV12-3 or TRBV12-4 to TRBJ1-1; D is ambiguous. The CDR3 runs 13 residues.

Turning to this clonotype: One end of the junction is discordant with germline, which a read error may explain. The chain employs TRBV4-2 and TRBJ2-3; 13 bases align to TRBD2. Germline lookup yields CDR1 LGHNA and CDR2 YNFKEQ. The CDR3 extends over 18 amino acids. CDR3 DNA sequence: TGTGCCAGCAGCTCCCCGGGACTAGCGGGAAGGTCTTGGGATACGCGGTATTTT. Amino acid sequence: CASSSPGLAGRSWDTRYF.

The chain employs TRBV11-2 and TRBJ2-2; the D call may be TRBD1 or TRBD2 (6 bases each). The germline gives CDR1 SGHAT, CDR2 FQNNGV. The CDR3 totals 17 residues. As DNA, the CDR3 is TGTATCAGCAGCTTAGATGTCGGGGGCCGGAACACCGGGGAGCTGTTTTTT. This sequence encodes CISSLDVGGRNTGELFF.

This clonotype was observed a single time. The V and J genes are TRBV24-1 and TRBJ2-5, with 9 bases that match TRBD1. From germline, CDR1 is KGHDR and CDR2 SFDVKD. Trimming at V came to 4 bases and at J to 5 bases, leaving 10 bases not matched to a gene. CDR3 length: 16 residues. This CDR3 reads CATSEPGQGVCETQYF. CDR3 DNA: TGTGCCACCAGTGAGCCGGGACAGGGTGTATGTGAGACCCAGTACTTC.

The count of this clonotype is one. One end of the junction is discordant with germline, which a read error may explain. The rearrangement links TRBV4-1 to TRBJ2-7; possibly TRBD1 for D (6 bases). The CDR3 covers 14 residues. Germline V gene data show CDR1 as MGHRA and CDR2 as YSYEKL. CDR3 protein: CACSPQTGSYEQYF. CDR3 sequence (DNA): TGCGCCTGCAGTCCCCAGACAGGATCCTACGAGCAGTACTTC.

With respect to this clonotype: A much bigger clone sits one base away, suggesting this may be a read error. This sequence joins TRBV11-2 and TRBJ2-1; no definite D call. CDR1 is SGHAT, CDR2 FQNNGV, per germline. This CDR3 contains 15 residues. In DNA, the CDR3 is TGTGCCAGCAGCTTAATTACTGGGCCCTACAATGAGCGGTTCTTC. Its translation: CASSLITGPYNERFF. The full variable domain, its missing parts supplied by reference TRBV11-2 and TRBJ2-1, is EAGVAQSPRYKIIEKRQSVAFWCNPISGHATLYWYQQILGQGPKLLIQFQNNGVVDDSQLPKDRFSAERLKGVDSTLKIQPAKLEDSAVYLCASSLITGPYNERFFGPGTRLTVL.

As to this clonotype: This clone may be a read error of a much larger clone one base away. The chain links TRBV12-3 or TRBV12-4 to TRBJ1-3; D uncertain. Trimming took 3 bases from V and 11 from J, leaving 17 bases between them. The CDR3 is 14 residues long. The CDR3 DNA follows: TGTGCCAGCAGTTTCGGCGACAACAAGTGGGCCATATATTTT. Translation: CASSFGDNKWAIYF.

The chain joins TRBV15 to TRBJ2-7, with a tentative D call TRBD2 (5 bases). CDR3 size: 15 residues. The V end lost 0 bases, the J end lost 4 bases, and 13 bases lay between the germline ends. CDR1 and CDR2 (germline): LNHNV, YYDKDF (reference sequence). This CDR3 is CATSRDRGLGYEQYF. CDR3 DNA: TGTGCCACCAGCAGAGATCGCGGGTTGGGGTACGAGCAGTACTTC.

This clonotype appeared a few times. The V gene is TRBV12-2, the J gene TRBJ2-1; the listed D gene, TRBD1, was not tested against the DNA. TRBV12-2 is marked as a pseudogene. The CDR3 runs to 15 residues. CDR3 amino acids: CASGIRDRDYNEQFF. Written as DNA, the CDR3 is TGTGCAAGTGGGATACGGGACAGGGATTACAATGAGCAGTTCTTC.

By frequency in the sample, this clonotype is medium-sized (0.01 to 0.1%). The chain combines TRBV11-2 with TRBJ2-1; 7 bases align to TRBD1. The germline V gene encodes CDR1 SGHAT and CDR2 FQNNGV. V was pared by 5 bases and J by 0 bases, with 1 base of the junction left unmatched. The CDR3 covers 14 residues. DNA of the CDR3: TGTGCCAGCAGCCGGGACAGCTCCTACAATGAGCAGTTCTTC. Translated, it gives CASSRDSSYNEQFF.

Turning to this clonotype: The germline gene is not matched at one end of the junction; a read error may be the cause. V is TRBV4-3 and J is TRBJ2-7; 9 bases line up with TRBD1. The CDR3 loop spans 17 amino acids. Looked up from germline, CDR1 is LGHNA and CDR2 is YSLEER. CDR3 DNA sequence: TGCGCCAGCGGCCAAGATCCACAGGGGGCACAGTCTTACGAGCAGTACTTC. Encoded protein: CASGQDPQGAQSYEQYF.

CDR3 loop: CASGSPGQGDYEQYF. CDR3 bases: TGTGCCAGCGGTTCACCGGGACAGGGGGACTACGAGCAGTACTTC. V usage is TRBV12-3 or TRBV12-4 and J usage is TRBJ2-7; 11 nucleotides match TRBD1. The trim removed 8 bases at V and 3 bases at J, leaving 9 bases unmatched. The CDR3 runs 15 residues.